What follows is one T cell receptor beta chain and its context. Its antigen is unknown. Base qualities were left out, and no much larger clone turns up one base away. The trial excluded patients who had a history of autoimmune disease or who were on systemic immunosuppression. Peripheral blood for TCR sequencing was drawn from every dose cohort at baseline, at cycle 4 day 1 and at cycle 7 day 1. The samples were taken from a phase I, first-in-human, multicenter, open-label dose-escalation trial of ivuxolimab. Adults with locally advanced or metastatic head and neck squamous cell, hepatocellular, melanoma or renal cell carcinoma were enrolled in the trial. Before TCR sequencing, CD4+ T cells and CD8+ T cells were sorted from peripheral blood as separate populations. The sample originates from a study of OX40 agonist ivuxolimab in advanced cancers. Background for the entire study: Ivuxolimab was a fully human IgG2 agonistic monoclonal antibody targeting the costimulatory receptor OX40 (CD134). Intravenous ivuxolimab was administered to patients every 2 weeks at six dose levels: 0.01, 0.1, 0.3, 1.5, 3 and 10 mg/kg. Among the 52 dose-escalation patients, around 19 had hepatocellular carcinoma, roughly 15 melanoma, 9 renal cell carcinoma and 9 head and neck cancer. In the dose-escalation cohort, 75% to 85% of patients were male, and the mean age was approximately 60 years with a range of roughly 23 to 79. Prior anti-PD-1, anti-PD-L1 or anti-CTLA-4 therapy was permitted, and approximately 42% of dose-escalation patients had received checkpoint inhibitors. Partial responses occurred in three dose-escalation patients, of whom one had hepatocellular carcinoma and two had cutaneous melanoma. The point of sequencing TCRbeta in the periphery was to test whether ivuxolimab changed TCR sequence diversity and drove clonal T-cell expansion. The paper reports the monotherapy dose-escalation portion (N = 52 patients) of the phase I ivuxolimab trial. Broad study findings and their caveats: Low levels of normalized T-cell clonal expansion were also seen in some patients who did not respond. In the 0.1-3.0 mg/kg groups, partial responders were among the patients with the lowest normalized peripheral clonal expansion, particularly in CD8+ T cells. Antigen specificity was not determined for the clonally expanded peripheral T cells. Clonal expansion of both CD4+ and CD8+ blood T cells was observed from baseline to week 6 at doses 0.1 to 3.0 mg/kg. After ivuxolimab, CD8+ T cells had more expanded clones than CD4+ T cells on average.

For sequencing of the TCRbeta CDR3 region, genomic DNA was extracted from the sorted cells. TCRbeta CDR3 regions were sequenced using the immunoSEQ Assay. Not all clones reach the TCRdb copy of this immuneACCESS table, which keeps in-frame sequences only. Checked studies attribute under half of the gap to unresolved V genes and leave the rest unexplained. Across this sample there are roughly 69,000 clones, with 84% seen only once. Around 10% of the sample rests with the top ten. From the germline V gene (reference sequence), CDR1 is LNHDA and CDR2 is SQIVND. Trimmed from V: 6 bases; trimmed from J: 7 bases; junction bases lacking a gene match: 11. The CDR3 runs 14 amino acids, cysteine and phenylalanine included. Only CDR3 DNA is held: 42 bases, read in frame from base 1.

The sequences come from CD4+ or CD8+ T cells sorted from blood, collected in a trial of the OX40 agonist ivuxolimab. This TCR came from an adult with an advanced solid tumor such as melanoma, head and neck, liver or kidney cancer. The rearranged chain carries TRBV19 and TRBJ1-2; the central 7 bases match TRBD1. At the DNA level, the sequence is TGTGCCAGTAGGACGACAGGGCTTATAGGTGGCTACACCTTC. This is translated as CASRTTGLIGGYTF.